This passage covers 8 T cell receptor beta chains from one sample sequenced in a study of cytomegalovirus exposure and HLA in healthy donors (dated by TCRdb to about 2017). The library was obtained by the immunoSEQ multiplex PCR assay. A mixture of 60 forward primers for TCR Vbeta segments and 13 reverse primers for TCR Jbeta segments was used in the multiplex PCR. TCRdb took this table from immuneACCESS and kept in-frame rearrangements with V and J called. Such tables lack part of the clones; where checked against another copy, unresolved V genes explain under half of the gap, and the rest is unexplained. In all, the sample holds around 150,000 clones, and about four fifths of those were seen once. Together, the top ten hold roughly 6% of the sample. The specimen was PBMCs. These receptors were collected from a man between 45 and 60 years old in good health and CMV-seropositive.

The V and J genes are TRBV10-1 and TRBJ2-7, with a weak D call TRBD1 (6 bases). This CDR3 has 13 residues. Germline V CDR1 and CDR2: WNHNN, SYGVQD (reference sequence). The germline V and J ends were trimmed by 7 bases and 2 bases, with 12 bases remaining between them. The DNA for the CDR3 is TGCGCCAGCATCCGGGACATTCCCTACGAGCAGTACTTC. This sequence encodes CASIRDIPYEQYF.

V and J are TRBV27 and TRBJ1-2, with D perhaps matching TRBD1 (5 bases). The CDR3 contains 13 residues. Trimming took off 5 bases at V and 5 bases at J, with 12 bases between the two ends. Germline V gives CDR1 MNHEY, CDR2 SMNVEV (reference sequence). CDR3 in DNA: TGTGCCAGCAGTCCTCAGGGCCGTTATGGCTACACCTTC. Translating it yields CASSPQGRYGYTF.

The J gene is TRBJ2-1, the V gene TRBV7-2, with D tentatively TRBD2 (6 bases). Germline V gene sequence: CDR1 SGHTA, CDR2 FQGNSA. V dropped 3 bases and J dropped 4 bases, with 13 bases sitting between them. This CDR3 has 15 amino acids. The CDR3 spells CASSLTGTQYNEQFF. The CDR3 DNA follows: TGTGCCAGCAGCTTGACCGGGACTCAGTACAATGAGCAGTTCTTC.

This chain uses TRBV10-1 with TRBJ2-5, with 7 bases that match TRBD2. The germline V gene has CDR1 WNHNN and CDR2 SYGVQD (reference sequence). This CDR3 region has 15 residues. V lost 6 bases and J lost 1; bases outside the gene matches: 8. Written as DNA, the CDR3 is TGCGCCAGCAGCGATCATGCTAGCGGCCAAGAGACCCAGTACTTC. Translating it yields CASSDHASGQETQYF.

This clone is a singleton in its sample. The chain combines TRBV19 with TRBJ2-3, with 10 bases that match TRBD1. CDR1 and CDR2 from the germline V gene are LNHDA and SQIVND (reference sequence). The J segment lost 3 bases and the V segment lost 6 bases, leaving 3 bases of the junction unmatched. This CDR3 spans 14 amino acids. The CDR3 region has the DNA TGTGCCAGTAGCGGGGACAGGGGAACAGATACGCAGTATTTT. Its protein product is CASSGDRGTDTQYF.

The chain is built from TRBV4-1 and TRBJ1-1, with TRBD1 identical over 9 bases. Germline loops: CDR1 MGHRA, CDR2 YSYEKL. V lost 1 base to trimming and J lost 2 bases; unmatched junction nucleotides: 5. The CDR3 loop spans 16 amino acids. CDR3 amino acids: CASSQAQGASNTEAFF. DNA of the CDR3: TGCGCCAGCAGCCAAGCACAGGGGGCCTCTAACACTGAAGCTTTCTTT.

The chain combines TRBV21-1 with TRBJ1-1; no check of the table's D call, TRBD1, against the DNA was made. TRBV21-1 is designated a pseudogene. This CDR3 has 12 amino acids. This chain's CDR3 is CARGQPNTEAFF. CDR3 DNA: TGTGCCAGGGGACAGCCGAACACTGAAGCTTTCTTT.

The V and J genes are TRBV4-1 and TRBJ2-1; 11 bases are a match to TRBD2. CDR3 length: 16 residues. Germline V gives CDR1 MGHRA, CDR2 YSYEKL. The V and J ends lost 4 bases and 3 bases, in that order; junction bases with no gene match: 5. The CDR3: CASSRTGTSGYNEQFF. CDR3 nucleotides: TGCGCCAGCAGCCGAACCGGGACTAGCGGCTACAATGAGCAGTTCTTC.